These T cell receptor beta chains were read from a single sample in a study of radiation and T cells in renal cell carcinoma. Clones were read by immunoSEQ multiplex PCR, and TCRdb kept only the in-frame ones, dropping some. The sample contains 15,000 to 20,000 clones, 55% of which appear only once. The sample consisted of tumor tissue, taken from a patient whose treatment included radiotherapy and nephrectomy. The receptors here all came from a man in his fifties with renal cell carcinoma. The CDR3 runs from the conserved cysteine through the conserved F or W. A D gene is named only where the DNA matches it firmly. Size values are once, few and many counts, or a class for expanded clones, and some rows have none.

clone_size | d_call | j_call | v_call | cdr3_length | cdr3_nt | cdr3_aa
- | - | TRBJ2-2 | TRBV4-2 | 13 | TGTGCCAGCAGCCAAGATAACAGCCGGGAGCTGTTTTTT | CASSQDNSRELFF
- | TRBD1 | TRBJ1-2 | TRBV5-8 | 14 | TGTGCCAGCAGCCCGGACAGGGGCCGCGGTGGCTACACCTTC | CASSPDRGRGGYTF
many | TRBD1 | TRBJ2-7 | TRBV7-8 | 15 | TGTGCCAGTAGAGGGGACAGGGCGGCGGCGGGCGAGCAGTACTTC | CASRGDRAAAGEQYF
- | - | TRBJ2-1 | TRBV7-2 | 13 | TGTGCCAGCAGCTTATCGGGCTTGAGTGAGCAGTTCTTC | CASSLSGLSEQFF
few | - | TRBJ1-2 | TRBV2 | 10 | TGTGCCACTATGAGAGTTGGGGGGACCTTC | CATMRVGGTF
few | TRBD1 | TRBJ2-7 | TRBV7-2 | 13 | TGTGCCAGCAGCTTTGACAGGGCGAACGAGCAGTACTTC | CASSFDRANEQYF
- | - | TRBJ1-2 | TRBV6-1 | 13 | TGTGCCAGCAGTGATGAGACGTTCTATGGCTACACCTTC | CASSDETFYGYTF
- | TRBD1 | TRBJ1-2 | TRBV18 | 13 | TGTGCCAGCTCGACAGGGTATAACTATGGCTACACCTTC | CASSTGYNYGYTF
- | TRBD1 | TRBJ2-6 | TRBV7-9 | 19 | TGTGCCAGCAGCAAGAATGTAGGGACAGGGGGCTCTGGGGCCAACGTCCTGACTTTC | CASSKNVGTGGSGANVLTF
- | - | TRBJ1-2 | TRBV4-1 | 16 | TGCGCCAGCAGCCAGGTTGACAGCAACTCTAACTATGGCTACACCTTC | CASSQVDSNSNYGYTF
- | TRBD2 | TRBJ2-3 | TRBV7-9 | 16 | TGTGCCAGCACACAAGGGACTAGCGGATTCACAGATACGCAGTATTTT | CASTQGTSGFTDTQYF
- | - | TRBJ2-2 | TRBV19 | 14 | TGTGCCAGTAGTCCCGCGGACTACACCGGGGAGCTGTTTTTT | CASSPADYTGELFF
- | - | TRBJ2-7 | TRBV10-3 | 14 | TGTGCCATCAGTGAACACAGCGGCTCCTACGAGCAGTACTTC | CAISEHSGSYEQYF
- | - | TRBJ2-7 | TRBV11-2 | 13 | TGTGCCAGCAGCTTAGGTTCAGGGATCGAGCAGTACTTC | CASSLGSGIEQYF
- | TRBD2 | TRBJ2-7 | TRBV7-8 | 16 | TGTGCCAGCAGCTTAGCCGGACTAGCGATATCCTACGAGCAGTACTTC | CASSLAGLAISYEQYF
few | - | TRBJ1-5 | TRBV19 | 16 | TGTGCCAGTAGTATAGTCGCAGGGGTCGGCAATCAGCCCCAGCATTTT | CASSIVAGVGNQPQHF
few | - | TRBJ1-4 | TRBV5-1 | 15 | TGCGCCAGCAGTTTCGGACACGGGACCCATGAAAAACTGTTTTTT | CASSFGHGTHEKLFF
medium-sized | - | TRBJ1-1 | TRBV30 | 11 | TGTGCCTGGAGTGTATACTCTGAAGCTTTCTTT | CAWSVYSEAFF
few | TRBD1 | TRBJ2-1 | TRBV6-6 | 16 | TGTGCCAGCAGACCCGGGACAGGGGGAGAGTACAATGAGCAGTTCTTC | CASRPGTGGEYNEQFF
- | TRBD2 | TRBJ2-3 | TRBV2 | 14 | TGTGCCAGACCGGGACTAGGGGGCACAGATACGCAGTATTTT | CARPGLGGTDTQYF
- | TRBD1 | TRBJ2-5 | TRBV6-6 | 13 | TGTGCCAGCGAACAGGGGGCCCAAGAGACCCAGTACTTC | CASEQGAQETQYF
medium-sized | - | TRBJ1-1 | TRBV5-5 | 15 | TGTGCCAGCAGTTCCGGACGGTCAGCGAACACTGAAGCTTTCTTT | CASSSGRSANTEAFF
- | - | TRBJ1-5 | TRBV27 | 14 | TGTGCCAGCAGAGTGGCAGGGGAACATCAGCCCCAGCATTTT | CASRVAGEHQPQHF
- | - | TRBJ1-1 | TRBV5-5 | 13 | TGTGCCACGGCAGGAGTCATGAACACTGAAGCTTTCTTT | CATAGVMNTEAFF
few | - | TRBJ1-5 | TRBV9 | 14 | TGTGCCAGCAGCCCGTGGGGAGGGGATCAGCCCCAGCATTTT | CASSPWGGDQPQHF
- | - | TRBJ2-7 | TRBV6-5 | 13 | TGTGCCAGCAGTGAAACAAGATTATACGAGCAGTACTTC | CASSETRLYEQYF
few | - | TRBJ2-5 | TRBV4-2 | 18 | TGTGCCAGCAGCCAAGTACAAACCCGACCCGCAAACCCAGAGACCCAGTACTTC | CASSQVQTRPANPETQYF
few | - | TRBJ1-1 | TRBV5-4 | 11 | TGTGCCAGCAGCTCGTTTAAAGAAGCTTTCTTT | CASSSFKEAFF
- | TRBD1 | TRBJ2-5 | TRBV11-2 | 14 | TGTGCCAGCAGCTCAACAGGGGGCGCGGAGACCCAGTACTTC | CASSSTGGAETQYF
- | - | TRBJ1-1 | TRBV27 | 17 | TGTGCCAGCAGTTTATTTTTAGAGGGGGGGGTAGGCACTGAAGCTTTCTTT | CASSLFLEGGVGTEAFF
- | TRBD2 | TRBJ2-2 | TRBV18 | 18 | TGTGCCAGCTCACAACTGGGACTAGCGGGAGTTAGCACCGGGGAGCTGTTTTTT | CASSQLGLAGVSTGELFF
medium-sized | - | TRBJ1-2 | TRBV29-1 | 13 | TGCAGCGTTGAATTAGCAGTATATGATGGCTACACCTTC | CSVELAVYDGYTF
- | - | TRBJ1-3 | TRBV6-1 | 12 | TGTGCCAGCAGTGCTACAAGGGACACCATATATTTT | CASSATRDTIYF
- | - | TRBJ1-4 | TRBV6-1 | 13 | TGTGCCAGCAGGCGGGTGGAATATGAAAAACTGTTTTTT | CASRRVEYEKLFF
- | - | TRBJ1-2 | TRBV6-5 | 14 | TGTGCCATCAAAAAGGACGGCTGGTTGGGTGGCTACACCTTC | CAIKKDGWLGGYTF
few | TRBD1 | TRBJ2-6 | TRBV2 | 15 | TGTGCCAGCAGACCGTGGGGACAGGGGGCCAACGTCCTGACTTTC | CASRPWGQGANVLTF
- | - | TRBJ1-1 | TRBV7-8 | 12 | TGTGCCAGCAGCCCCATGAACACTGAAGCTTTCTTT | CASSPMNTEAFF
- | TRBD2 | TRBJ2-2 | TRBV28 | 12 | TGTGCCGTAAGCGGGAGGGCAGGGGAGCTGTTTTTT | CAVSGRAGELFF
- | - | TRBJ2-5 | TRBV28 | 15 | TGTGCCAGCAGTACCCGACAGGCCGGGGAAGAGACCCAGTACTTC | CASSTRQAGEETQYF
- | - | TRBJ2-7 | TRBV4-1 | 16 | TGCGCCAGCAGCCAAAGGGAACGGGCAGGATCCCACGAGCAGTACTTC | CASSQRERAGSHEQYF
- | TRBD1 | TRBJ2-7 | TRBV6-5 | 15 | TGTGCCAGCAGTAAGAGGACAGGGGTTTTTCTCGAGCAGTACTTC | CASSKRTGVFLEQYF
- | - | TRBJ1-4 | TRBV5-1 | 15 | TGCGCCAGCCAGGATGTGGGCGCATTGGATGAAAAACTGTTTTTT | CASQDVGALDEKLFF